Listed below are T cell receptor beta chains from one sample, sequenced in a study of cytomegalovirus exposure and HLA in healthy donors. The repertoire was sequenced with immunoSEQ multiplex PCR; TCRdb's copy has only in-frame clones and lacks some. Of about 130,000 clones in the sample, just under 90% were seen once. Material for sequencing was PBMCs. These receptors were collected from a man aged 30 to 45 in good health and CMV-seronegative. Both conserved end residues are part of each CDR3. A D gene is named only where the DNA matches it firmly. Size values are once, few and many counts, or a class for expanded clones, and some rows have none.

d_call j_call clone_size v_call cdr3_aa cdr3_nt
TRBD2 TRBJ2-3 NA TRBV11-2 CASSSWGGGATDTQYF TGTGCCAGCAGCTCCTGGGGCGGGGGGGCCACAGATACGCAGTATTTT
NA TRBJ1-5 NA TRBV7-9 CASSGEGYSNQPQHF TGTGCCAGCAGCGGCGAGGGATATAGCAATCAGCCCCAGCATTTT
NA TRBJ2-1 NA TRBV7-3 CASSSGGHNEQFF TGTGCCAGCAGCTCCGGGGGTCACAATGAGCAGTTCTTC
TRBD2 TRBJ2-1 NA TRBV28 CASSLVLAEENEQFF TGTGCCAGCAGTTTAGTACTAGCGGAGGAGAATGAGCAGTTCTTC
TRBD1 TRBJ1-4 NA TRBV4-3 CASSLSDGLLVAGGEKLFF TGCGCCAGCAGCCTAAGCGACGGCCTACTAGTGGCAGGGGGAGAAAAACTGTTTTTT
NA TRBJ2-7 NA TRBV25-1 CASSIYYERYF TGTGCCAGCAGTATTTATTACGAGCGGTACTTC
TRBD2 TRBJ2-3 once TRBV10-3 CAISELAGGVSTDTQYF TGTGCCATCAGTGAGCTAGCGGGGGGAGTCAGCACAGATACGCAGTATTTT
NA TRBJ2-7 few TRBV7-2 CASSSRYEQYF TGTGCCAGCAGCTCCCGTTACGAGCAGTACTTC
NA TRBJ1-4 NA TRBV5-1 CASSRDRGYNEKLFF TGCGCCAGCAGCAGGGATAGGGGGTACAATGAAAAACTGTTTTTT
TRBD1 TRBJ1-6 NA TRBV11-2 CASSPWTGYNSPLHF TGTGCCAGCAGCCCCTGGACAGGGTATAATTCACCCCTCCACTTT
NA TRBJ1-2 NA TRBV19 CASTLREGQGYGYTF TGTGCCAGTACCCTCCGGGAGGGGCAGGGCTATGGCTACACCTTC
TRBD1 TRBJ1-1 NA TRBV9 CASSETGFGEAFF TGTGCCAGCAGCGAGACAGGGTTCGGTGAAGCTTTCTTT
TRBD1 TRBJ2-7 once TRBV6-5 CASSYTGAELYEQYF TGTGCCAGCAGTTACACAGGGGCCGAACTATACGAGCAGTACTTC
TRBD1 TRBJ2-7 NA TRBV19 CASSMDRGTYEQYF TGTGCCAGTAGTATGGACAGGGGTACCTACGAGCAGTACTTC
NA TRBJ1-2 NA TRBV6-5 CASSWGGAYGYTF TGTGCCTCCTCGTGGGGGGGGGCTTATGGCTACACCTTC
TRBD1 TRBJ1-1 NA TRBV11-1 CASSPWTGSMNTEAFF TGTGCCAGCAGCCCATGGACAGGGTCCATGAACACTGAAGCTTTCTTT
NA TRBJ2-2 few TRBV4-1 CASSQAGITTGELFF TGCGCCAGCAGCCAGGCAGGGATTACGACCGGGGAGCTGTTTTTT
NA TRBJ1-1 NA TRBV6-1 CASSFRVTEAFF TGTGCCAGCAGTTTCAGGGTCACTGAAGCTTTCTTT
NA TRBJ2-7 NA TRBV6-1 CASSELTARPSYEQYF TGTGCCAGCAGTGAGTTGACAGCGAGACCCTCCTACGAGCAGTACTTC
NA TRBJ2-7 few TRBV28 CASKDTYYEQYF TGTGCCAGCAAGGACACCTACTACGAGCAGTACTTC
TRBD2 TRBJ2-1 NA TRBV13 CASGKRGIGNEQFF TGTGCCAGTGGAAAGCGGGGTATAGGCAATGAGCAGTTCTTC
NA TRBJ2-7 NA TRBV7-8 CASSNTRDYDYEQYF TGTGCCAGCAGCAACACTAGGGATTATGACTACGAGCAGTACTTC
TRBD1 TRBJ2-7 once TRBV6-5 CASSSPGTASYEQYF TGTGCCAGCAGCTCCCCCGGGACAGCCTCCTACGAGCAGTACTTC
NA TRBJ2-5 NA TRBV5-6 CASSTWTTWETQYF TGTGCCAGCAGCACCTGGACTACCTGGGAGACCCAGTACTTC
NA TRBJ2-6 NA TRBV6-6 CASSPGGGPGANVLTF TGTGCCAGCAGCCCGGGGGGCGGACCTGGGGCCAACGTCCTGACTTTC
TRBD2 TRBJ2-1 NA TRBV25-1 CASSEQGLAYNEQFF TGTGCCAGCAGTGAGCAAGGACTAGCCTACAATGAGCAGTTCTTC
NA TRBJ1-2 NA TRBV5-4 CASSSPAALNYGYTF TGTGCCAGCAGCTCCCCCGCAGCGCTAAACTATGGCTACACCTTC
NA TRBJ1-2 NA TRBV2 CASNAGPMGYGYTF TGTGCCAGCAATGCGGGGCCAATGGGCTATGGCTACACCTTC
NA TRBJ1-2 NA TRBV6-5 CASSYSGALYGYTF TGTGCCAGCAGTTACTCAGGGGCGCTTTATGGCTACACCTTC
TRBD1 TRBJ1-5 NA TRBV28 CASSFGDRGYQPQHF TGTGCCAGCAGTTTCGGTGACAGGGGGTATCAGCCCCAGCATTTT
NA TRBJ2-2 once TRBV18 CASSPIDSSNTGELFF TGTGCCAGCTCACCAATCGACAGCTCGAACACCGGGGAGCTGTTTTTT
TRBD1 TRBJ2-1 NA TRBV27 CASSPQGYYNEQFF TGTGCCAGCAGTCCACAGGGGTACTACAATGAGCAGTTCTTC
TRBD1 TRBJ2-1 NA TRBV11-3 CASSLFGTGDNEQFF TGTGCCAGCAGCTTATTCGGGACAGGGGACAATGAGCAGTTCTTC
NA TRBJ2-5 NA TRBV5-1 CASSPSVVKETQYF TGCGCCAGCAGCCCCTCGGTAGTCAAAGAGACCCAGTACTTC
NA TRBJ2-3 NA TRBV29-1 CSTKTDTQYF TGCAGCACAAAGACAGATACGCAGTATTTT
NA TRBJ1-1 NA TRBV29-1 CSVPLGSDLNTEAFF TGCAGCGTTCCCCTTGGATCGGACTTGAACACTGAAGCTTTCTTT
TRBD1 TRBJ2-5 NA TRBV29-1 CSVVRTGGKETQYF TGCAGCGTTGTGCGGACAGGGGGCAAAGAGACCCAGTACTTC
TRBD2 TRBJ2-7 once TRBV4-1 CASSQEPREGEQYF TGCGCCAGCAGCCAAGAACCGCGGGAGGGGGAGCAGTACTTC
NA TRBJ1-6 NA TRBV6-1 CASSDVGGNSPLHF TGTGCCAGCAGTGATGTTGGAGGTAATTCACCCCTCCACTTT
NA TRBJ2-7 NA TRBV7-2 CASSSVTGAYEQYF TGTGCCAGCAGCTCTGTGACGGGGGCCTACGAGCAGTACTTC
TRBD1 TRBJ1-2 few TRBV19 CASSLRQGDGYTF TGTGCCAGTAGTCTGCGACAGGGCGATGGCTACACCTTC
TRBD2 TRBJ2-3 NA TRBV12-5 CASGALGVAGADTQYF TGTGCTAGTGGTGCCCTCGGGGTAGCGGGTGCAGATACGCAGTATTTT
TRBD1 TRBJ1-2 NA TRBV5-1 CASSLIVPGGDNYGYTF TGCGCCAGCAGCTTGATCGTACCAGGGGGCGATAACTATGGCTACACCTTC
NA TRBJ1-3 NA TRBV4-3 CASSQDAGWLSGNTIYF TGCGCCAGCAGCCAAGACGCAGGGTGGCTCTCTGGAAACACCATATATTTT
TRBD1 TRBJ2-7 NA TRBV10-3 CAISTGQGFYEQYF TGTGCCATCAGCACGGGACAGGGGTTCTACGAGCAGTACTTC
TRBD1 TRBJ2-2 NA TRBV5-5 CASLRQGNTGELFF TGTGCCAGCTTGCGACAGGGCAACACCGGGGAGCTGTTTTTT
TRBD1 TRBJ2-7 NA TRBV19 CASSTTGGSSFEQYF TGTGCCAGTAGTACGACAGGGGGCTCGTCCTTCGAGCAGTACTTC
TRBD1 TRBJ1-3 once TRBV7-9 CASSYAPGQIGTIYF TGTGCCAGCAGCTACGCCCCGGGACAGATAGGCACCATATATTTT